This TCR beta chain was recovered during a study of regulatory T cells in long-lasting Graves disease. Indicated time point: newly diagnosed GD, antithyroid drugs for less than 3 months. PBMC-extracted RNA yielded the TCR library. Study outcomes and limitations: TRBV28, TRBJ1-2 and TRBJ2-5 emerged as the favored segments in persistent disease.

Trimming took 2 bases from V and 0 from J, leaving 11 bases between them. CDR1 is MGHRA and CDR2 is YSYEKL in the germline V gene. The CDR3 contains 16 residues. Building of the TCR beta libraries involved iRepertoire HTBI primers and Arm-PCR of CDR3 regions. One entry per CDR3 protein, called by TCRdb with MiXCR from the multiplex PCR reads. The repertoire includes 250,000 to 300,000 distinct CDR3 sequences, 15% to 20% of them detected once, and about 15% sits in the top ten. This clonotype came up many times. Its specificity is unknown. The same data also went into a second study, on T cells in Graves' hyperthyroidism and ophthalmopathy.

The chain couples TRBV4-1 to TRBJ2-1; D gene uncertain. This TCR came from a woman younger than 45 with Graves disease. This specimen was peripheral blood mononuclear cells (PBMCs), taken at new diagnosis, from a patient treated with antithyroid drugs. The CDR3 DNA sequence: TGCGCCAGCAGCCAACTTGACTTAGTCTCCTACAATGAGCAGTTCTTC. Translation: CASSQLDLVSYNEQFF.